Shown below are 14 T cell receptor beta chains from a single sample sequenced in a study of T-cell memory formation after mild COVID-19. TCRdb reanalysed the 5' RACE reads using MiXCR and keeps one entry per CDR3 protein. The sample lists about 140,000 distinct CDR3 sequences, 25% occurring once. The sequenced sample was PBMCs or a T cell subset sorted from them (not recorded which). These TCRs come from an adult woman who had mild COVID-19 (a few samples of this study predate the infection). Cell type and time point are not known.

The CDR3 reads CASSPTGDYGYTF. CDR3 nucleotide sequence: TGTGCCAGCAGCCCGACAGGGGACTATGGCTACACCTTC. The chain has TRBV11-1 and TRBJ1-2; 8 nucleotides match TRBD1. This CDR3 has 13 residues. Germline V gene sequence: CDR1 SGHAT, CDR2 FQDESV (reference sequence). V was pared by 5 bases and J by 3 bases, with 2 bases of the junction left unmatched.

A few counts support this clonotype. This rearrangement joins TRBV7-9 to TRBJ2-7; TRBD1 agrees at 7 bases. Germline-derived CDR1 and CDR2 are SEHNR and FQNEAQ (reference sequence). The CDR3 contains 11 residues. V shed 3 bases and J 11 bases; nucleotides not matched to a gene: 4. The DNA for the CDR3 is TGTGCCAGCAGCTTGGGGACAGAAAAGTACTTC. Residues: CASSLGTEKYF.

This clonotype was recorded a few times. The rearrangement links TRBV9 to TRBJ2-1; 12 bases line up with TRBD2. V lost 3 bases, J lost 7 bases, and 5 bases stayed unmatched. This CDR3 is 15 amino acids long. Germline lookup yields CDR1 SGDLS and CDR2 YYNGEE. The CDR3 DNA is TGTGCCAGCAGCGCTGGGACTAGCGGGTGGAATGAGCAGTTCTTC. Encoded protein: CASSAGTSGWNEQFF.

This clonotype came up a few times. The rearrangement links TRBV24-1 to TRBJ1-2, with D possibly matching TRBD1 (6 bases). CDR1 and CDR2 (germline): KGHDR, SFDVKD. The CDR3 runs 13 residues. Trimming cost V 8 bases and J 1 base, with 10 bases left between them. The chain's CDR3 is CATKTGDNYGYTF. As DNA, the CDR3 is TGTGCCACCAAGACAGGAGATAACTATGGCTACACCTTC.

The rearrangement links TRBV11-3 to TRBJ1-1; 9 bases agree with TRBD1. Per germline, CDR1 SGHNT and CDR2 YENEEA. This CDR3 has 13 amino acids. The V and J ends lost 5 bases and 5 bases, in that order; junction bases with no gene match: 3. DNA of the CDR3: TGTGCCAGCAGCACCGGGACAGGGACTGAAGCTTTCTTT. It specifies CASSTGTGTEAFF.

This clonotype occurred a few times. The chain uses TRBV9 and TRBJ2-1, with D hard to call. Per germline, CDR1 SGDLS and CDR2 YYNGEE. V dropped 4 bases and J dropped 7 bases, with 21 bases sitting between them. The CDR3 has 16 residues. The CDR3 region is CASSPSALVTGNEQFF. The CDR3 DNA sequence: TGTGCCAGCAGCCCATCGGCGCTAGTTACCGGAAATGAGCAGTTCTTC.

This clonotype was counted a few times. V is TRBV7-9 and J is TRBJ1-1; D remains ambiguous. The CDR3 consists of 14 residues. Germline CDR1 reads SEHNR; CDR2 reads FQNEAQ (reference sequence). Between the trimmed V and J ends, which lost 5 bases and 1 base, there was a span of 11 bases. As DNA, the CDR3 is TGTGCCAGCAGCCTCACCGGATGGAACACTGAAGCTTTCTTT. It yields the protein CASSLTGWNTEAFF.

This clonotype was detected only a few times. This chain uses TRBV29-1 with TRBJ2-1, with 10 bases fitting TRBD1. In germline, CDR1 is SQVTM, CDR2 ANQGSEA. The CDR3 length is 12 residues. V was clipped by 6 bases and J by 8 bases; unmatched bases: 4. CDR3 in DNA: TGCAGCGTCCGCGACAGGGGGCATGAGCAGTTCTTC. It translates to CSVRDRGHEQFF.

This chain connects TRBV4-1 to TRBJ2-7, with TRBD1 matching 11 bases. Per the germline V gene, CDR1 is MGHRA and CDR2 is YSYEKL. Trimming removed 1 base from V and 1 base from J; junction bases left unmatched: 6. There are 17 residues in the CDR3. The CDR3 sequence is CASSQGTGGFQSYEQYF. In DNA, the CDR3 is TGCGCCAGCAGCCAAGGGACAGGGGGCTTCCAGTCCTACGAGCAGTACTTC.

This clonotype was picked up a small number of times. V is TRBV6-6 and J is TRBJ1-1; 8 bases are a match to TRBD1. This CDR3 contains 14 residues. Looked up from germline, CDR1 is MNHNY and CDR2 is SVGAGI (reference sequence). Germline trimming cut 5 bases from V and 4 bases from J; bases unmatched to any gene: 6. For the CDR3, the DNA is TGTGCCAGCAGTCCAGGGGGCGCGGGCACTGAAGCTTTCTTT. This gives the protein CASSPGGAGTEAFF.

This clonotype was detected only a few times. The chain links TRBV5-6 to TRBJ1-2, with no clear D. V was shortened by 4 bases and J by 10 bases, with 23 bases between the two germline ends. Germline V gene lookup returns CDR1 SGHDT and CDR2 YYEEEE. This CDR3 is 15 amino acids long. Here the CDR3 DNA reads TGTGCCAGCAGCCTGAATGGGGATCGGGATAATGACTACACCTTC. Its translation: CASSLNGDRDNDYTF.

The chain has TRBV4-1 and TRBJ2-7, with 7 bases aligning to TRBD2. The J segment lost 3 bases and the V segment lost 5 bases, leaving 10 bases of the junction unmatched. Germline CDR1 is MGHRA and CDR2 is YSYEKL. This CDR3 region has 15 residues. The CDR3 nucleotides read TGCGCCAGCAGCTTAGGGGTTGGCGGGGGCTACGAGCAGTACTTC. As protein: CASSLGVGGGYEQYF.

The rearrangement uses TRBV7-2 and TRBJ2-7; D call uncertain. Trimming removed 2 bases at V and 1 base at J, with 6 bases between. The germline V gene encodes CDR1 SGHTA and CDR2 FQGNSA. CDR3 length: 13 residues. CDR3 nucleotide sequence: TGTGCCAGCAGCTTAACACATTCCTACGAGCAGTACTTC. Translation: CASSLTHSYEQYF.

This sequence joins TRBV6-5 and TRBJ2-1; 9 positions agree with TRBD2. J lost 10 bases, V lost 6 bases, and 10 bases had no gene match. CDR1 MNHEY and CDR2 SVGAGI come from the germline V gene. The CDR3 extends over 14 amino acids. CDR3 bases: TGTGCCAGCAGGCGGCTAGCGGGAACCCAGGAGCAGTTCTTC. Protein: CASRRLAGTQEQFF.